This T cell receptor (beta chain) was found in a study of CD8+ T cells in alopecia areata. Study context: Severity scoring for treated patients was based on the percentage of affected scalp area. Study-level results: Treatment with tofacitinib significantly lowered scalp clonality and reduced expanded CD8+ clones among the top 100. For baseline CD8+ expansion, any link to response stays uncertain with one nonresponder. With patients, TCR sharing proved less clear than in mice, a difference possibly related to HLA.

The treatment here: oral pan-JAK inhibitor, 5-10 mg twice daily. The V gene lost 1 base and the J gene lost 8 bases, with 14 bases spanning the gap. This CDR3 is 15 amino acids long. The germline CDR1 and CDR2 sequences are LGHNA and YSLEER. Worth noting for this clone: Antigen: not known.

Once RNA had been extracted, it was reverse transcribed into cDNA to act as the sequencing template. The assay was immunoSEQ multiplex PCR, and TCRdb's table has in-frame clones only and misses some. This sample has more than 200,000 clones, with less than 50% found just once. The rearrangement uses TRBV4-3 and TRBJ1-4, with no clear D. The clonotype comes from a human donor with alopecia areata. Sequencing was performed on CD4+ T cells sorted from blood, taken at approximately week 36, from a patient treated with tofacitinib. The CDR3 is CASSQGILRKEKLFF. The CDR3 DNA reads TGCGCCAGCAGCCAAGGAATCTTAAGGAAAGAAAAACTGTTTTTT.